This passage covers 6 T cell receptor beta chains from one sample sequenced in a study of OX40 agonist ivuxolimab in advanced cancers. Assay used: immunoSEQ multiplex PCR; TCRdb lists only in-frame clones, some missing. Among about 58,000 clones, around 83% were seen once, and the ten largest hold roughly 1%. The sample here was CD4+ or CD8+ T cells sorted from blood, taken in a trial of the OX40 agonist ivuxolimab. These receptors were collected from an adult with an advanced solid tumor such as melanoma, head and neck, liver or kidney cancer.

The chain has TRBV5-6 and TRBJ2-7; TRBD1 matches 8 bases. The CDR3 covers 14 residues. V gave up 4 bases and J gave up 2 bases; unmatched junction bases: 5. The V gene's germline CDR1 is SGHDT and CDR2 YYEEEE. The CDR3, as DNA: TGTGCCAGCAGCGGAATGACAGGGGCCTACGAGCAGTACTTC. This gives the protein CASSGMTGAYEQYF.

This clone was picked up a small number of times. With a much larger clone just one base away, this may be a read error. The chain employs TRBV2 and TRBJ1-2; D is ambiguous. The length of the CDR3 is 11 residues. Germline CDR1 and CDR2: SNHLY and FYNNEI. V was pared by 6 bases and J by 4 bases, with 6 bases between. CDR3 in amino acids: CASSPGYGYTF. The CDR3 DNA is TGTGCCAGCAGCCCCGGCTATGGCTACACCTTC.

CDR3 protein: CASSPRGGSTDTQYF. CDR3 nucleotide sequence: TGTGCCAGCAGCCCTAGGGGGGGGAGCACAGATACGCAGTATTTT. The chain combines TRBV7-9 with TRBJ2-3; possible D gene TRBD2, 7 bases. The CDR3 sequence is 15 residues long. Germline CDR1 is SEHNR and CDR2 is FQNEAQ (reference sequence). Trimming took 5 bases from V and 0 from J, leaving 12 bases between them.

In its sample, this clone was seen once. The chain links TRBV5-5 to TRBJ1-2, with a weak D call TRBD1 (5 bases). Germline values: CDR1 SGHKS, CDR2 YYEKEE (reference sequence). Trimming shortened V by 0 bases and J by 3 bases, and 21 bases separated the two germline ends. The CDR3 totals 18 residues. CDR3 DNA sequence: TGTGCCAGCAGCTTGGACCGGACCCCGGGACCCAAAGACTATGGCTACACCTTC. Encoded protein: CASSLDRTPGPKDYGYTF. Complete variable domain (other parts from reference TRBV5-5 and TRBJ1-2): DAGVTQSPTHLIKTRGQQVTLRCSPISGHKSVSWYQQVLGQGPQFIFQYYEKEERGRGNFPDRFSARQFPNYSSELNVNALLLGDSALYLCASSLDRTPGPKDYGYTFGSGTRLTVV.

The chain has TRBV29-1 and TRBJ2-7, with D tentatively TRBD1 (6 bases). Germline CDR1 is SQVTM and CDR2 is ANQGSEA. Trimming removed 3 bases from V and 7 bases from J, with 16 bases in between. This CDR3 spans 13 amino acids. The CDR3 protein is CSVELGATGEQYF. The CDR3 DNA follows: TGCAGCGTTGAGTTGGGGGCAACGGGTGAGCAGTACTTC.

The V gene is TRBV2, the J gene TRBJ1-5; 8 bases map to TRBD1. The germline gives CDR1 SNHLY, CDR2 FYNNEI. The CDR3 consists of 14 residues. Trimming cost V 4 bases and J 3 bases; bases outside gene matches: 2. The CDR3 protein is CASSATGDNQPQHF. The CDR3 nucleotides read TGTGCCAGCAGTGCGACAGGGGACAATCAGCCCCAGCATTTT.